Below are 24 T cell receptor beta chains sequenced from a single sample in a study of blood T cells in healthy people across ages. Next came a second PCR, run for roughly 6 to 11 cycles, which used a sample-barcoded 5' primer along with a J-beta primer mix. TCRdb independently ran MiXCR on the 5' RACE reads; one entry per CDR3 protein. Of 650,000 to 950,000 distinct CDR3 sequences in the sample, under 45% are singletons; the top ten hold about 21%. Sequenced sample: blood. These TCRs come from a man in his 60s in good health.

The chain uses TRBV5-5 and TRBJ2-2; no firm D call. CDR1 SGHKS and CDR2 YYEKEE come from the germline V gene (reference sequence). Trimming shortened V by 1 base and J by 8 bases, and 6 bases separated the two germline ends. This CDR3 spans 12 amino acids. CDR3 sequence reads: CASSLRLGELFF. CDR3 DNA sequence: TGTGCCAGCAGCTTGAGATTGGGGGAGCTGTTTTTT.

In its sample, this clonotype was seen a few times. The rearrangement uses TRBV6-5 and TRBJ1-4, with unresolved D. The ends were cut back, 0 bases at V and 10 bases at J, with 12 bases in the middle. This CDR3 comprises 14 residues. CDR1 is MNHEY, CDR2 SVGAGI, per germline. DNA for the CDR3: TGTGCCAGCAGTTACTCGATAACAGACCGAAAACTGTTTTTT. Amino acids: CASSYSITDRKLFF.

Comments on this clonotype: The junction departs from the called germline gene at one end, perhaps through a read error. The chain joins TRBV6-6 to TRBJ2-5, with 10 bases matching TRBD1. The last part of the DNA fits TRBJ2-7 better; the J call may be wrong. This CDR3 comprises 14 residues. Germline V lookup: CDR1 MNHNY, CDR2 SVGAGI (reference sequence). Here the CDR3 reads CTSSWGTGDYEQYF. The CDR3 bases are TGTACCAGCAGTTGGGGGACAGGGGACTACGAGCAGTACTTC.

This clonotype has only a few counts. CDR3 amino acids: CASSPGLARGDEQFF. The DNA for the CDR3 is TGCGCCAGCAGCCCCGGACTGGCGAGGGGGGATGAGCAGTTCTTC. The rearrangement links TRBV4-1 to TRBJ2-1; either TRBD1 or TRBD2 may supply D (6 bases each). V was shortened by 4 bases and J by 8 bases, with 18 bases between the two germline ends. The CDR3 is 15 residues long. Germline CDR1 is MGHRA and CDR2 is YSYEKL.

This clonotype turned up a few times. This sequence joins TRBV11-2 and TRBJ2-7; possibly TRBD1 for D (5 bases). V was trimmed by 1 base and J by 0 bases, leaving 10 bases between them. The CDR3 extends over 15 amino acids. The germline CDR1 and CDR2 sequences are SGHAT and FQNNGV. The CDR3 region has the DNA TGTGCCAGCAGCTTAGTAGCCAGGGCCTCCTACGAGCAGTACTTC. It specifies CASSLVARASYEQYF.

The CDR3 nucleotides read TGCAGTGCTAGTGGTCGACTGTCCAATGAGCAGTTCTTC. Translated, it gives CSASGRLSNEQFF. J is TRBJ2-1 and V is TRBV20-1; D is unresolved. Trimming left V 3 bases short and J 6 bases short, with 12 bases between. The CDR3 is 13 amino acids. The germline gives CDR1 DFQATT, CDR2 SNEGSKA (reference sequence).

The rearrangement joins TRBV6-1 to TRBJ1-1; TRBD1 is a possible D gene (6 bases). In germline, CDR1 is MNHNS, CDR2 SASEGT. The CDR3 runs to 12 residues. Trimming shortened V by 6 bases and J by 4 bases, and 9 bases separated the two germline ends. The CDR3 nucleotides read TGTGCCAGCAGGGAACAGGGCACTGAAGCTTTCTTT. Its protein product is CASREQGTEAFF.

The V gene is TRBV6-6, the J gene TRBJ1-5; perhaps TRBD1 as D (5 bases). CDR3 length equals 14 residues. V was clipped by 0 bases and J by 6 bases, with 9 bases between them. Germline lookup yields CDR1 MNHNY and CDR2 SVGAGI (reference sequence). CDR3 sequence (DNA): TGTGCCAGCAGTTACTCAGGGACTGGTCAGCCCCAGCATTTT. Translation gives CASSYSGTGQPQHF.

The V call is TRBV2, the J call TRBJ1-5; TRBD1 matches at 8 bases. This CDR3 comprises 14 residues. Trimming cost V 9 bases and J 6 bases; bases outside gene matches: 10. Germline CDR1 SNHLY, CDR2 FYNNEI. The CDR3 region is CASLDRATGQPQHF. CDR3 coding DNA: TGTGCCAGTCTGGACAGGGCAACGGGTCAGCCCCAGCATTTT.

The chain couples TRBV6-5 to TRBJ2-1; D is uncertain. The V end lost 0 bases, the J end lost 6 bases, and 12 bases lay between the germline ends. CDR1 is MNHEY and CDR2 is SVGAGI in the germline V gene. The CDR3 contains 15 residues. DNA for the CDR3: TGTGCCAGCAGTTACTCGAACCTGGCGAGCAATGAGCAGTTCTTC. Amino acid sequence: CASSYSNLASNEQFF.

V is TRBV10-3 and J is TRBJ1-2; D might be TRBD1 (5 bases). Germline-derived CDR1 and CDR2 are ENHRY and SYGVKD. This CDR3 is built from 17 residues. V was trimmed by 4 bases and J by 2 bases, leaving 20 bases between them. The CDR3: CAISGFLSTDINYGYTF. The CDR3 DNA sequence: TGTGCCATCAGTGGTTTCCTCTCGACAGATATCAACTATGGCTACACCTTC.

The rearrangement links TRBV2 to TRBJ2-3; the D gene is possibly TRBD1 (6 bases). Germline assignment: CDR1 SNHLY and CDR2 FYNNEI. The germline V and J ends were trimmed by 2 bases and 1 base, with 19 bases remaining between them. The CDR3 consists of 18 residues. This chain's CDR3 is CASSEPRDIPSRTDTQYF. CDR3 DNA: TGTGCCAGCAGTGAACCCAGGGACATTCCCTCCCGCACAGATACGCAGTATTTT.

This clonotype was seen a handful of times. This chain links TRBV5-5 with TRBJ2-3; the D is unclear. CDR1 is SGHKS and CDR2 is YYEKEE in the germline V gene (reference sequence). V was clipped by 2 bases and J by 2 bases, with 9 bases between them. This CDR3 region has 14 residues. The CDR3 reads CASSFKGPTDTQYF. The CDR3 DNA follows: TGTGCCAGCAGCTTCAAAGGTCCCACAGATACGCAGTATTTT.

This clonotype turned up a few times. V usage is TRBV20-1 and J usage is TRBJ2-3, with TRBD2 identical over 12 bases. Losses at the gene ends were 4 bases for V and 5 bases for J; bases not matched to a gene: 7. Germline loops: CDR1 DFQATT, CDR2 SNEGSKA (reference sequence). This CDR3 comprises 15 residues. CDR3 bases: TGCAGTGCTACTTTGACTAGCGGGGGAGGAGATACGCAGTATTTT. Protein: CSATLTSGGGDTQYF.

This clonotype appeared a few times. The rearrangement links TRBV28 to TRBJ2-7; no clear D. Germline lookup yields CDR1 MDHEN and CDR2 SYDVKM. The CDR3 loop spans 14 amino acids. Deletions cut 4 bases from V and 2 bases from J, with 12 bases between. The CDR3 is CASSSTPSTYEQYF. For the CDR3, the DNA is TGTGCCAGCAGTTCGACTCCTTCCACCTACGAGCAGTACTTC.

In its sample, this clonotype was seen once. The J gene is TRBJ2-1, the V gene TRBV27; 15 nucleotides agree with TRBD2. This CDR3 is built from 16 residues. V trimming: 6 bases; J trimming: 7 bases; junction bases outside the gene matches: 7. Germline V gene data show CDR1 as MNHEY and CDR2 as SMNVEV (reference sequence). Here the CDR3 reads CASSLGLAGGQNEQFF. The DNA of the CDR3 is TGTGCCAGCAGCTTAGGACTAGCGGGGGGGCAGAATGAGCAGTTCTTC.

V is TRBV12-3 or TRBV12-4 and J is TRBJ2-4; 9 nucleotides match TRBD1. TRBJ2-5 matches the DNA end more closely, so the J call is doubtful. CDR3 length: 15 amino acids. The CDR3 DNA follows: TGTGCCAGCAGAGAAGGGACAGGGTGGAAGGAGACCCAGTACTTC. Protein product: CASREGTGWKETQYF.

This clonotype was picked up a small number of times. The genes are TRBV20-1 and TRBJ2-1; TRBD2 matches 15 bases. The junction had 4 bases not matched to a gene; V was cut back by 5 bases and J by 2 bases. The CDR3 has 16 amino acids. Germline CDR1 reads DFQATT; CDR2 reads SNEGSKA (reference sequence). The CDR3 is CSAGLAGGRTYNEQFF. Here the CDR3 DNA reads TGCAGTGCTGGACTAGCGGGGGGGCGAACCTACAATGAGCAGTTCTTC.

This clonotype occurred a few times. The chain combines TRBV6-1 with TRBJ2-7; D uncertain. The CDR3 loop spans 13 amino acids. Per germline, CDR1 MNHNS and CDR2 SASEGT. With 7 bases removed from V and 0 bases from J, the gap between germline ends came to 10 bases. CDR3 region: CASNTLPSYEQYF. The DNA for the CDR3 is TGTGCCAGCAATACGTTGCCCTCCTACGAGCAGTACTTC.

This clonotype was picked up a small number of times. The rearrangement joins TRBV29-1 to TRBJ2-3, with 9 bases aligning to TRBD1. This CDR3 has 15 residues. Germline trimming cut 6 bases from V and 6 bases from J; bases unmatched to any gene: 13. The germline V gene encodes CDR1 SQVTM and CDR2 ANQGSEA. CDR3: CSVSLGTGNVDTQYF. For the CDR3, the DNA is TGCAGCGTCTCGCTGGGGACAGGGAATGTCGATACGCAGTATTTT.

This clonotype was seen a few times. The chain employs TRBV11-1 and TRBJ2-6; unclear D gene. Germline V gene sequence: CDR1 SGHAT, CDR2 FQDESV (reference sequence). CDR3 length equals 18 residues. The V end was cut by 5 bases, the J end by 3 bases, with 20 bases between. The CDR3 sequence is CASSDTQASSFGANVLTF. The DNA of the CDR3 is TGTGCCAGCAGCGATACCCAGGCCAGCTCTTTTGGGGCCAACGTCCTGACTTTC.

This clonotype showed up just a few times. The chain combines TRBV10-3 with TRBJ1-2; D is unresolved. The length of the CDR3 is 13 residues. The germline gives CDR1 ENHRY, CDR2 SYGVKD. The V end lost 2 bases, the J end lost 3 bases, and 7 bases lay between the germline ends. CDR3 sequence: CAISEDMDYGYTF. The CDR3 nucleotides read TGTGCCATCAGTGAGGACATGGACTATGGCTACACCTTC.

The chain couples TRBV3-1 to TRBJ2-7; D possibly corresponds to TRBD2 (6 bases). V gave up 1 base and J gave up 4 bases, with 20 bases separating them. Germline V gives CDR1 LGHDT, CDR2 YNNKEL (reference sequence). This CDR3 has 17 amino acids. The DNA of the CDR3 is TGTGCCAGCAGCCAAGCTCCTAGATCCGGAGGGCGGTACGAGCAGTACTTC. It yields the protein CASSQAPRSGGRYEQYF.

CDR3 in DNA: TGTGCCAGCAGTGAATTACGGGGGACCGAGGTCAATGAGCAGTACTTC. Translation gives CASSELRGTEVNEQYF. The gene calls are TRBV25-1 and TRBJ2-7, with a tentative D call TRBD2 (6 bases). From germline, CDR1 is MGHDK and CDR2 SYGVNS. This CDR3 has 16 amino acids. Trimming removed 1 base at V and 7 bases at J, with 20 bases between.